The sequence of this T cell receptor beta chain was determined in a study of response to subunit inactivated influenza vaccine. Study conclusions and caveats: T cells newly recruited by each seasonal influenza vaccination are few, the authors suggested.

This clonotype was seen more than once but under ten times. Its target is not known. Trimming took 5 bases from V and 5 from J, leaving 10 bases between them. The CDR3 runs 13 residues. The germline CDR1 and CDR2 sequences are LGHNA and YNFKEQ. In TCRdb, the RT-PCR reads were re-called with MiXCR into one record per CDR3 protein. The repertoire includes 530,000 or so distinct CDR3 sequences, 10% to 15% of them detected once, and roughly a tenth sits in the top ten. The rearrangement uses TRBV4-2 and TRBJ2-4; no clear D gene. The starting material was PBMCs from blood, obtained on the day of vaccination. This receptor was identified in a man aged 50 to 59 who received an inactivated influenza vaccine. The CDR3 spells CASSSPTQNIQYF. The CDR3 bases are TGTGCCAGCAGCTCCCCCACCCAAAACATTCAGTACTTC.